This record looks at one T cell receptor (beta chain) sequence and its context. Seattle-derived patients entered the study during active infection and were followed longitudinally. V lost 4 bases and J lost 4; bases outside the gene matches: 13. CDR3 length equals 17 residues. The germline V gene has CDR1 SGDLS and CDR2 YYNGEE. The entry originates in a study of blood T cell repertoires in COVID-19. Under the authors' procedure: Reference gene primer amplification yielded estimated nucleated cell counts. Using immunoSEQ multiplex PCR, the repertoire was profiled, and TCRdb retains in-frame clones only, with some absent. D and trimming were read from the DNA, whereas the V and J calls and clone size are those reported in that table. The table lists 250,000 to 350,000 clones, 70% to 85% of them singletons.

This receptor was taken from a human donor with COVID-19, enrolled during active disease. The donor label of this sample is uncertain. Sequencing used peripheral blood. The V and J genes are TRBV9 and TRBJ2-3; 9 bases match TRBD2. This CDR3 reads CASSPRRNSGRPDTQYF. CDR3 sequence (DNA): TGTGCCAGCAGCCCCCGACGGAATAGCGGGAGACCAGATACGCAGTATTTT.